Shown below are 22 T cell receptor beta chains from a single sample sequenced in a study of blood T cell repertoires in COVID-19. Assay used: immunoSEQ multiplex PCR; TCRdb lists only in-frame clones, some missing. The table records around 250,000 clones, about 82% of them present only once. Specimen: PBMCs or T cells enriched from blood (not recorded which). Receptors originate from a woman in her fifties or sixties with acute COVID-19.

The V and J genes are TRBV12-5 and TRBJ1-2; 9 bases are shared with TRBD1. This CDR3 has 14 amino acids. V lost 7 bases and J lost 4; bases outside the gene matches: 7. Germline V gene sequence: CDR1 LGHNT, CDR2 FRNRAP. The CDR3 sequence is CASATQGAIYGYTF. In DNA, the CDR3 is TGTGCTAGTGCCACACAGGGGGCAATCTATGGCTACACCTTC.

The chain couples TRBV7-2 to TRBJ1-6; D is possibly TRBD1 (6 bases). Germline assignment: CDR1 SGHTA and CDR2 FQGNSA. V was pared by 7 bases and J by 6 bases, with 16 bases between. The CDR3 runs 15 residues. The CDR3 DNA sequence: TGTGCCAGCAACATTCCGACAGGTTCTAATTCACCCCTCCACTTT. It yields the protein CASNIPTGSNSPLHF.

The chain carries TRBV29-1 and TRBJ1-2; D remains unclear. This CDR3 is built from 13 residues. Between the trimmed V and J ends, which lost 8 bases and 1 base, there was a span of 14 bases. Germline V gives CDR1 SQVTM, CDR2 ANQGSEA. The CDR3 nucleotides are TGCAGCACCCGCGGGGAGAGTAACTATGGCTACACCTTC. This gives the protein CSTRGESNYGYTF.

This clone was counted a single time. This rearrangement joins TRBV19 to TRBJ1-1, with TRBD1 matching 8 bases. Germline CDR1 reads LNHDA; CDR2 reads SQIVND (reference sequence). This CDR3 has 15 amino acids. V lost 9 bases and J lost 0; bases outside the gene matches: 9. The CDR3 spells CASTGTGTMNTEAFF. The CDR3 region has the DNA TGTGCCAGCACCGGGACAGGCACCATGAACACTGAAGCTTTCTTT. Complete variable domain (other parts from reference TRBV19 and TRBJ1-1): DGGITQSPKYLFRKEGQNVTLSCEQNLNHDAMYWYRQDPGQGLRLIYYSQIVNDFQKGDIAEGYSVSREKKESFPLTVTSAQKNPTAFYLCASTGTGTMNTEAFFGQGTRLTVV.

The chain joins TRBV7-6 to TRBJ2-7, with D uncertain. CDR3 length equals 13 residues. The germline V gene has CDR1 SGHVS and CDR2 FNYEAQ. Deletions cut 5 bases from V and 0 bases from J, with 8 bases between. The CDR3 is CASSRGYSYEQYF. As DNA, the CDR3 is TGTGCCAGCAGCCGCGGTTACTCCTACGAGCAGTACTTC.

The genes are TRBV4-3 and TRBJ1-4, with 7 bases lining up with TRBD1. Germline CDR1 reads LGHNA; CDR2 reads YSLEER. Trimming cost V 0 bases and J 0 bases; bases outside gene matches: 10. The CDR3 runs to 19 residues. The DNA for the CDR3 is TGCGCCAGCAGCCAAGATGTAGGGAGACAGGGAACAACTAATGAAAAACTGTTTTTT. Translated, it gives CASSQDVGRQGTTNEKLFF.

This clone was counted only a few times. The gene calls are TRBV3-1 (or the pseudogene TRBV3-2) and TRBJ1-1; tentatively, D is TRBD1 (5 bases). Trimming stripped 1 base from V and 9 bases from J, with 9 bases between. Germline V gene data show CDR1 as LGHDT and CDR2 as YNNKEL (reference sequence). This CDR3 spans 12 amino acids. This chain's CDR3 is CASSQGTSKAFF. The CDR3 DNA follows: TGTGCCAGCAGCCAAGGGACATCAAAAGCTTTCTTT.

The rearrangement joins TRBV11-2 to TRBJ1-3, with D hard to call. Trimming took 5 bases from V and 7 from J, leaving 9 bases between them. CDR3 length: 12 amino acids. Germline CDR1 SGHAT, CDR2 FQNNGV. The CDR3: CASSVTRNTIYF. The CDR3 nucleotides are TGTGCCAGCAGCGTCACTAGGAACACCATATATTTT.

This chain uses TRBV3-1 (or the pseudogene TRBV3-2) with TRBJ2-7; D is unclear. Looked up from germline, CDR1 is LGHDT and CDR2 is YNNKEL (reference sequence). The V end was cut by 0 bases, the J end by 7 bases, with 10 bases between. This CDR3 is built from 13 residues. CDR3 DNA sequence: TGTGCCAGCAGCCAAGATAACACGGGTGAGCAGTACTTC. As protein: CASSQDNTGEQYF.

This chain joins TRBV10-2 and TRBJ2-3; D remains unclear. Trimming removed 3 bases from V and 4 bases from J, with 5 bases in between. CDR3 length: 12 residues. Germline CDR1 and CDR2: WSHSY and SAAADI. CDR3 nucleotides: TGCGCCAGCAGTGATGTAGCAGATACGCAGTATTTT. It codes for CASSDVADTQYF.

The J gene is TRBJ1-5, the V gene TRBV6-5; 7 nucleotides line up with TRBD1. Germline loops: CDR1 MNHEY, CDR2 SVGAGI. Trimming took 5 bases from V and 7 from J; bases not matched to a gene: 8. The CDR3 contains 14 residues. DNA for the CDR3: TGTGCCAGCAGTCCTGACAGGGCCCGGCAGCCCCAGCATTTT. It is translated as CASSPDRARQPQHF.

The chain uses TRBV11-3 and TRBJ2-3; no clear D. The ends were cut back, 0 bases at V and 9 bases at J, with 10 bases in the middle. The CDR3 runs 13 residues. Germline loops: CDR1 SGHNT, CDR2 YENEEA. This CDR3 is CASSLDPLRTQYF. DNA of the CDR3: TGTGCCAGCAGCTTAGATCCCCTGAGGACGCAGTATTTT.

The chain joins TRBV11-2 to TRBJ1-1, with D maybe TRBD1 (6 bases). Germline CDR1 is SGHAT and CDR2 is FQNNGV. The CDR3 loop spans 14 amino acids. The V gene lost 4 bases and the J gene lost 2 bases, with 11 bases spanning the gap. The CDR3 DNA reads TGTGCCAGCAGCTCGCAGGGGCCAAACACTGAAGCTTTCTTT. It codes for CASSSQGPNTEAFF.

The gene calls are TRBV28 and TRBJ1-2; D possibly corresponds to TRBD1 (5 bases). Germline CDR1 and CDR2: MDHEN and SYDVKM. The CDR3 has 14 amino acids. V lost 2 bases and J 5 bases, leaving 12 bases between the germline ends. The CDR3, as DNA: TGTGCCAGCAGTTTAGAACGGAGGGGATATGGCTACACCTTC. Its protein product is CASSLERRGYGYTF.

The chain couples TRBV20-1 to TRBJ1-2, with TRBD1 matching 8 bases. The germline V gene encodes CDR1 DFQATT and CDR2 SNEGSKA (reference sequence). The CDR3 consists of 13 residues. Germline trimming cut 3 bases from V and 8 bases from J; bases unmatched to any gene: 8. This chain's CDR3 is CSASASGGFGYTF. The CDR3 DNA reads as TGCAGTGCTAGTGCGTCAGGGGGCTTCGGCTACACCTTC.

The chain joins TRBV9 to TRBJ2-1, with TRBD1 matching 8 bases. This CDR3 has 16 residues. Trimming at V came to 3 bases and at J to 10 bases, leaving 15 bases not matched to a gene. The V gene's germline CDR1 is SGDLS and CDR2 YYNGEE. The chain's CDR3 is CASSGGQGTVSGEQFF. The CDR3 DNA is TGTGCCAGCAGCGGAGGACAGGGAACAGTATCAGGGGAGCAGTTCTTC.

The rearrangement links TRBV5-1 to TRBJ1-2; a possible D gene is TRBD1 (5 bases). The length of the CDR3 is 13 residues. The V gene lost 4 bases and the J gene lost 2 bases, with 9 bases spanning the gap. Germline V CDR1 and CDR2: SGHRS, YFSETQ. CDR3 residues: CASSGGVNYGYTF. CDR3 DNA: TGCGCCAGCAGCGGAGGGGTGAACTATGGCTACACCTTC.

This clone was seen once. The chain has TRBV11-2 and TRBJ2-7; TRBD1 matches 7 bases. The ends lost 3 bases at V and 3 bases at J; junction bases unmatched: 11. CDR3 length: 16 amino acids. CDR1 and CDR2 from the germline V gene are SGHAT and FQNNGV. The chain's CDR3 is CASSLGVRGHDYEQYF. As DNA, the CDR3 is TGTGCCAGCAGCTTGGGCGTGAGGGGGCATGACTACGAGCAGTACTTC.

This chain uses TRBV6-5 with TRBJ1-1; the match to TRBD1 covers 8 bases. Germline loops: CDR1 MNHEY, CDR2 SVGAGI. Trimming at V came to 2 bases and at J to 5 bases, leaving 10 bases not matched to a gene. The CDR3 covers 16 residues. The CDR3 here is CASSYRHRGYETEAFF. In nucleotides, the CDR3 is TGTGCCAGCAGTTACCGCCACAGGGGGTACGAAACTGAAGCTTTCTTT.

The genes are TRBV19 and TRBJ1-3, with 7 bases lining up with TRBD1. There are 15 residues in the CDR3. Losses at the gene ends were 6 bases for V and 3 bases for J; bases not matched to a gene: 8. The germline gives CDR1 LNHDA, CDR2 SQIVND (reference sequence). The CDR3 reads CASRGQPFDGNTIYF. DNA for the CDR3: TGTGCCAGTAGGGGACAGCCCTTCGATGGAAACACCATATATTTT.

V is TRBV6-5 and J is TRBJ1-1; tentative D call: TRBD1 (6 bases). CDR1 and CDR2 from the germline V gene are MNHEY and SVGAGI. V was clipped by 6 bases and J by 5 bases, with 19 bases between them. This CDR3 has 15 residues. The CDR3 protein is CASRPPKGDVTEAFF. CDR3 DNA sequence: TGTGCCAGCAGGCCCCCTAAGGGGGATGTAACTGAAGCTTTCTTT.

V gene TRBV19 combines with J gene TRBJ2-2; 10 bases map to TRBD2. V trimming: 5 bases; J trimming: 8 bases; junction bases outside the gene matches: 11. This CDR3 comprises 16 residues. Germline assignment: CDR1 LNHDA and CDR2 SQIVND (reference sequence). CDR3: CASSASGGVWSGELFF. CDR3 DNA: TGTGCCAGTAGTGCTAGCGGGGGCGTTTGGTCGGGGGAGCTGTTTTTT.